This T cell receptor (beta chain) was captured in a study of T cell responses to AZD1222 COVID-19 vaccine. Unmatched junction bases numbered 5, after V lost 3 bases and J lost 3 bases. Germline loops: CDR1 LNHDA, CDR2 SQIVND (reference sequence). The CDR3 runs 14 residues. Produced via immunoSEQ multiplex PCR; TCRdb's table is partial and in-frame only. The sample holds some 130,000 clones; 75% to 90% are singletons and the top ten take approximately 6%. The rearrangement links TRBV19 to TRBJ2-7; TRBD1 aligns across 7 bases. Sequences were derived from peripheral blood, sampled on day 0 of AZD1222 vaccination. This sequence was found in an adult in good health. The CDR3 is CASSIYRGDYEQYF. For the CDR3, the DNA is TGTGCCAGTAGTATTTACAGGGGTGACTACGAGCAGTACTTC.